Given below is one T cell receptor (beta chain) in context. Antigen: not known. Tagging with unique molecular identifiers was a feature of the TCR beta cDNA libraries. MiXCR, applied by TCRdb to the PCR reads, yields one record per CDR3 protein. This sample has under 900,000 distinct CDR3 sequences, with about 50% found just once. The data belong to a study of post-analysis software for immune sequencing data. Germline loops: CDR1 MNHEY, CDR2 SVGAGI. V lost 0 bases and J lost 0, with 11 bases in between. The length of the CDR3 is 16 residues. Study-wide results and caveats: The five TRBV segments detected at higher frequency in patients than in controls included TRBV5-6, TRBV5-1 and TRBV20-1.

The sequence was obtained from a girl between 10 and 17 years old with multiple sclerosis. Sequencing was done on a sample of blood. The rearrangement joins TRBV6-5 to TRBJ1-2, with D hard to call. The CDR3: CASSYSSPLANYGYTF. The CDR3 coding sequence is TGTGCCAGCAGTTACTCGAGCCCCCTTGCTAACTATGGCTACACCTTC.